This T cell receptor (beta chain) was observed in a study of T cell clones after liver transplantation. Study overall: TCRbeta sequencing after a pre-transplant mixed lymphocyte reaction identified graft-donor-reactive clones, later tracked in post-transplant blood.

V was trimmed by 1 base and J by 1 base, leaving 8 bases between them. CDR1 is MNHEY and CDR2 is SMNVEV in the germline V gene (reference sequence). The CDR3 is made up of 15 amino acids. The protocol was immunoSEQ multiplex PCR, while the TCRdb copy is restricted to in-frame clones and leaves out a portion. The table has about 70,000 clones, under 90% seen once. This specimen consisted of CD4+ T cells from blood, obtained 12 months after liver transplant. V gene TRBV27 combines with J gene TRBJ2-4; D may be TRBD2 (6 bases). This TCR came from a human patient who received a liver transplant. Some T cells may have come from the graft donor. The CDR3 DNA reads TGTGCCAGCAGTTTATACGGGGGTGCCAAAAACATTCAGTACTTC. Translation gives CASSLYGGAKNIQYF.